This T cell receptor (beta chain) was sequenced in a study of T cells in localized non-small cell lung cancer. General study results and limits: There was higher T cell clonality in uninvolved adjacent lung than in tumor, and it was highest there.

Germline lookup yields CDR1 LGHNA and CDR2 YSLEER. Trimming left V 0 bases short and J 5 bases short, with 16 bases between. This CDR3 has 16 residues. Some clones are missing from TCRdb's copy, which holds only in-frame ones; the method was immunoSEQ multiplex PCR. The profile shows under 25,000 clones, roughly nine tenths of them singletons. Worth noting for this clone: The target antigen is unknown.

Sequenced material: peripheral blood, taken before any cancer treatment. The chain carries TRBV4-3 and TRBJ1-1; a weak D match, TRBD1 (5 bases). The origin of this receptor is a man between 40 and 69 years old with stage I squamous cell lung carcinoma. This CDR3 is CASSQDPEGWGTEAFF. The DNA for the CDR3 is TGCGCCAGCAGCCAAGACCCCGAGGGGTGGGGGACTGAAGCTTTCTTT.